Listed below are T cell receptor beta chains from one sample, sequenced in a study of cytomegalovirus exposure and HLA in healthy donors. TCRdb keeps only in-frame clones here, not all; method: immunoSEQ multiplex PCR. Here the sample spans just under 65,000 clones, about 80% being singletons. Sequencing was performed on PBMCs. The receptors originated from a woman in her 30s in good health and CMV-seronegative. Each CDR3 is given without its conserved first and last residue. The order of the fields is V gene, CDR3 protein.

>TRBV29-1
SVAVPLNNYEQY
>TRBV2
ASSEAAGGSTGELF
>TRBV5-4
ASGLAGEDYEQY
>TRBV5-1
ASATGGGYEQY
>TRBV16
ASSLTSDSYEQY
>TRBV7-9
ASSIRWLEVNTEAF
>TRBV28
ASSPPGQSSNQPQH
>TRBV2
ASRVQGDRGINEQF
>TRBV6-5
ASSSGFHTEAF
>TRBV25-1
ASRAGTGFYEQY
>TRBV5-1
ASKTSGGSGANVLT
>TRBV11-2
ASSLGQGGYWTF